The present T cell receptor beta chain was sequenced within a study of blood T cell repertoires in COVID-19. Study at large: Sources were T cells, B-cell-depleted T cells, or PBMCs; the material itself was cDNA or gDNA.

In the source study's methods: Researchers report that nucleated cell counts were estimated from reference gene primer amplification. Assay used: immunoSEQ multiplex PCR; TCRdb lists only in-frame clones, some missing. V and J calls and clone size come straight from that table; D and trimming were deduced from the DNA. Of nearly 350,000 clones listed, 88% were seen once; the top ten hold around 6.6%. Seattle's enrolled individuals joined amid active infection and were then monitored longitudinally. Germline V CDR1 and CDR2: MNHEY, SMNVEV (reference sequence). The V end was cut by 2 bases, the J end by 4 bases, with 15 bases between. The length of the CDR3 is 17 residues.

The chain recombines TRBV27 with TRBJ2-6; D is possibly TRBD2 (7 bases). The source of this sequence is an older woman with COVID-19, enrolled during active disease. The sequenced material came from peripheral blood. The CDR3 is CASSLRGGPYGANVLTF. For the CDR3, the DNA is TGTGCCAGCAGTTTAAGGGGGGGACCGTACGGGGCCAACGTCCTGACTTTC.